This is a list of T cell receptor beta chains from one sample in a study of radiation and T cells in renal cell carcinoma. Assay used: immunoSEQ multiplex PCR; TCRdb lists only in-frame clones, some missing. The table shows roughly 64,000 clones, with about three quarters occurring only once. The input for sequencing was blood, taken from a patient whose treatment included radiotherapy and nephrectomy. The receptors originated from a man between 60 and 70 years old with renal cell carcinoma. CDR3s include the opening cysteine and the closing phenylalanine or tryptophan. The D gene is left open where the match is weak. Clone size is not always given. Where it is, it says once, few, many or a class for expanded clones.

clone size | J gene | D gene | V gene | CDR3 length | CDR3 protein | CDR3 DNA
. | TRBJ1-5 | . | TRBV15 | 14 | CATSIGTGNQPQHF | TGTGCCACCAGCATAGGGACGGGCAATCAGCCCCAGCATTTT
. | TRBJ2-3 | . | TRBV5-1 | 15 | CASTLDGTSTDTQYF | TGCGCCAGCACCCTGGACGGGACTAGCACAGATACGCAGTATTTT
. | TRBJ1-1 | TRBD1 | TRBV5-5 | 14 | CASSSTGVMTEAFF | TGTGCCAGCAGCAGCACAGGGGTGATGACTGAAGCTTTCTTT
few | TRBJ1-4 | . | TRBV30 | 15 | CAWSRILATNEKLFF | TGTGCCTGGAGCAGGATCCTTGCAACTAATGAAAAACTGTTTTTT
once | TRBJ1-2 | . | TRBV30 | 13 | CAWSPRGYNGYTF | TGTGCCTGGAGTCCCAGGGGATACAATGGCTACACCTTC
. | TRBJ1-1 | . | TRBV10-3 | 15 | CAISESGGEGTEAFF | TGTGCCATCAGTGAGTCGGGAGGGGAAGGGACTGAAGCTTTCTTT
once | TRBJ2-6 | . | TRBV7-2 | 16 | CASSSFTGSGANVLTF | TGTGCCAGCAGCTCCTTTACAGGGTCTGGGGCCAACGTCCTGACTTTC
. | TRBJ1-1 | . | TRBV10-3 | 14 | CAISPSGPGEEAFF | TGTGCCATCAGTCCCAGTGGGCCCGGCGAAGAAGCTTTCTTT
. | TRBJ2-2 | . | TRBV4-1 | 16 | CASSQALTLVTGELFF | TGCGCCAGCAGCCAAGCACTGACGTTGGTCACCGGGGAGCTGTTTTTT
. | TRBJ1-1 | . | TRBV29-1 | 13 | CSAYGQKNTEAFF | TGCAGCGCCTACGGACAAAAGAACACTGAAGCTTTCTTT
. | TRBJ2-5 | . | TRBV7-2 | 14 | CASSFSTAQETQYF | TGTGCCAGCAGCTTCTCCACTGCCCAAGAGACCCAGTACTTC
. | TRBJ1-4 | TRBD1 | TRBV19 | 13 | CASFDRVIEKLFF | TGTGCCAGTTTCGACAGGGTAATTGAAAAACTGTTTTTT
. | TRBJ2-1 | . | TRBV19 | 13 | CATGPAISNEQFF | TGTGCCACCGGCCCCGCCATCTCCAATGAGCAGTTCTTC
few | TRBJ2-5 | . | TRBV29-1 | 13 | CSVDSGSGETQYF | TGCAGCGTTGATTCGGGCAGTGGTGAGACCCAGTACTTC
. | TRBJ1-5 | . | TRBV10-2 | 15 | CASSRGGTVNQPQHF | TGCGCCAGCAGCCGGGGAGGAACGGTTAATCAGCCCCAGCATTTT
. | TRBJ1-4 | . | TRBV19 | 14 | CASSISATNEKLFF | TGTGCCAGTAGTATTTCAGCAACTAATGAAAAACTGTTTTTT
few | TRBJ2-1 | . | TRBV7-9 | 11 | CASSPHNEQFF | TGTGCCAGCAGCCCCCACAATGAGCAGTTCTTC
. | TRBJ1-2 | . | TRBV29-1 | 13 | CSVEERRGAIYTF | TGCAGCGTTGAAGAGCGCAGGGGCGCGATTTACACCTTC
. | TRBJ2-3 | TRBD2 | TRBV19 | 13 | CASRLLAADTQYF | TGTGCCAGTAGGCTTCTAGCGGCAGATACGCAGTATTTT
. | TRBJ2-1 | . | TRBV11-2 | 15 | CASSLWTVSYNEQFF | TGTGCCAGCAGCTTATGGACAGTCTCCTACAATGAGCAGTTCTTC